The 30 T cell receptor beta chains reported below all come from one sample, sequenced in a study of B cell selection in AIRE deficiency. Sorting defined conventional CD4 T cells as CD4+CD127+. The repertoire was sequenced with immunoSEQ multiplex PCR; TCRdb's copy has only in-frame clones and lacks some. The sample holds under 2,000 clones, about nine tenths seen once. Sequencing was done on a sample of CD4+CD127+ conventional T cells sorted from PBMCs. These receptors all come from a human donor in good health.

V usage is TRBV5-1 and J usage is TRBJ2-2; D perhaps matches TRBD2 (6 bases). Germline V lookup: CDR1 SGHRS, CDR2 YFSETQ. V was shortened by 6 bases and J by 0 bases, with 9 bases between the two germline ends. The CDR3 spans 14 residues. The DNA of the CDR3 is TGCGCCAGCAAGGCTAGCGCGAACACCGGGGAGCTGTTTTTT. Translation gives CASKASANTGELFF.

The table lists this clone with a few counts. The chain carries TRBV2 and TRBJ2-2; 7 nucleotides agree with TRBD2. The CDR3 is 13 amino acids. V was clipped by 9 bases and J by 6 bases; unmatched bases: 7. The germline gives CDR1 SNHLY, CDR2 FYNNEI. CDR3 coding DNA: TGTGCCAGTAGGACTAGTTGGGCCGGGGAGCTGTTTTTT. Its translation: CASRTSWAGELFF.

This chain uses TRBV12-5 with TRBJ1-2; TRBD1 agrees at 8 bases. The V gene's germline CDR1 is LGHNT and CDR2 FRNRAP. The CDR3 is 17 residues long. Trimming cost V 0 bases and J 0 bases; bases outside gene matches: 6. The CDR3 loop is CASGLVRRGLSNYGYTF. The CDR3 DNA follows: TGTGCTAGTGGTTTGGTACGCAGGGGGCTCTCTAACTATGGCTACACCTTC.

V gene TRBV4-1 combines with J gene TRBJ2-2; TRBD2 matches at 10 bases. J lost 6 bases, V lost 0 bases, and 10 bases had no gene match. Per germline, CDR1 MGHRA and CDR2 YSYEKL. The CDR3 is 18 residues long. In DNA, the CDR3 is TGCGCCAGCAGCCAAGAAGGTCAACTAGCGGGACTCCCCGGGGAGCTGTTTTTT. Protein product: CASSQEGQLAGLPGELFF.

CDR3: CASSLDAGDGNTIYF. Here the CDR3 DNA reads TGCGCCAGCAGCTTGGATGCAGGGGACGGAAACACCATATATTTT. V is TRBV5-1 and J is TRBJ1-3, with a tentative D call TRBD1 (6 bases). Trimming cost V 0 bases and J 4 bases, with 11 bases left between them. The germline CDR1 and CDR2 sequences are SGHRS and YFSETQ. CDR3 size: 15 residues.

The CDR3 spells CASSLRRDREGYTF. CDR3 sequence (DNA): TGTGCCAGCAGCCTCCGCCGAGACAGGGAGGGCTACACCTTC. The rearrangement joins TRBV9 to TRBJ1-2, with 7 positions matching TRBD1. V shed 4 bases and J 8 bases; nucleotides not matched to a gene: 11. This CDR3 comprises 14 residues. Germline V gene lookup returns CDR1 SGDLS and CDR2 YYNGEE.

The rearrangement joins TRBV4-1 to TRBJ2-7; 10 bases fit TRBD2. Losses at the gene ends were 4 bases for V and 2 bases for J; bases not matched to a gene: 8. The germline V gene has CDR1 MGHRA and CDR2 YSYEKL. The CDR3 is made up of 16 amino acids. The CDR3 here is CASSPDPSGRAYEQYF. CDR3 coding DNA: TGCGCCAGCAGCCCGGACCCAAGCGGGAGGGCCTACGAGCAGTACTTC.

The chain couples TRBV28 to TRBJ1-5; D possibly corresponds to TRBD1 (5 bases). The ends were cut back, 3 bases at V and 7 bases at J, with 10 bases in the middle. This CDR3 spans 13 amino acids. Germline V CDR1 and CDR2: MDHEN, SYDVKM. This CDR3 reads CASSFGRAQPQHF. The CDR3, as DNA: TGTGCCAGCAGTTTCGGCAGGGCCCAGCCCCAGCATTTT. Drawing the rest from reference TRBV28 and TRBJ1-5, the complete variable domain is DVKVTQSSRYLVKRTGEKVFLECVQDMDHENMFWYRQDPGLGLRLIYFSYDVKMKEKGDIPEGYSVSREKKERFSLILESASTNQTSMYLCASSFGRAQPQHFGDGTRLSIL.

The chain recombines TRBV5-5 with TRBJ2-7; 9 bases align to TRBD1. CDR1 is SGHKS, CDR2 YYEKEE, per germline (reference sequence). After removal of 4 bases from V and 3 bases from J, the junction contained 11 bases not matched to a gene. This CDR3 has 16 residues. CDR3 nucleotide sequence: TGTGCCAGCAGCCGGAGTGGACAGGGGATTAACTACGAGCAGTACTTC. Its translation is CASSRSGQGINYEQYF.

The chain employs TRBV7-5 and TRBJ1-2. TRBV7-5 is an annotated pseudogene. This CDR3 has 13 residues. DNA of the CDR3: TGTGCCAGAATAGTAGGAAAGACCTATGGCTACACCTTC. Residues: CARIVGKTYGYTF.

This chain connects TRBV28 to TRBJ1-2, with D possibly TRBD1 on 6 matching bases. Between the trimmed V and J ends, which lost 7 bases and 5 bases, there was a span of 20 bases. The CDR3 length is 15 residues. In germline, CDR1 is MDHEN, CDR2 SYDVKM. This CDR3 is CASTLPRGHNYGYTF. CDR3 nucleotide sequence: TGTGCCAGCACCCTCCCACGGGGGCATAATTATGGCTACACCTTC.

This chain joins TRBV5-1 and TRBJ2-1, with D perhaps TRBD1 or TRBD2 (6 bases each). V was pared by 7 bases and J by 7 bases, with 15 bases between. The CDR3 has 13 residues. Germline V CDR1 and CDR2: SGHRS, YFSETQ. CDR3 amino acids: CASRDFRGNEQFF. The CDR3 DNA sequence: TGCGCCAGCCGGGACTTTAGGGGGAATGAGCAGTTCTTC.

The rearrangement links TRBV19 to TRBJ1-1; 9 bases fit TRBD1. Germline trimming cut 7 bases from V and 5 bases from J; bases unmatched to any gene: 5. CDR1 is LNHDA and CDR2 is SQIVND in the germline V gene (reference sequence). The CDR3 totals 13 residues. The CDR3 DNA sequence: TGTGCCAGTATGGGGACAGGGAAGACTGAAGCTTTCTTT. This codes for CASMGTGKTEAFF.

This sequence joins TRBV25-1 and TRBJ1-5; D is unclear. The CDR3 covers 15 residues. Trimming removed 10 bases from V and 4 bases from J, with 20 bases in between. Germline V gene data show CDR1 as MGHDK and CDR2 as SYGVNS. The CDR3, as DNA: TGTGCCAACTTACCGTGGCTACTTGGGAATCAGCCCCAGCATTTT. Its protein is CANLPWLLGNQPQHF.

This clone was picked up a small number of times. The V gene is TRBV5-4, the J gene TRBJ1-5; D perhaps matches TRBD1 (5 bases). This CDR3 contains 14 residues. Trimming took 0 bases from V and 1 from J, leaving 5 bases between them. Germline-derived CDR1 and CDR2 are SGHNT and YYREEE (reference sequence). The CDR3 sequence: CASSLGGSNQPQHF. DNA of the CDR3: TGTGCCAGCAGCTTGGGGGGGAGCAATCAGCCCCAGCATTTT.

The chain combines TRBV4-2 with TRBJ1-2; D is possibly TRBD1 (5 bases). CDR3 size: 15 residues. V shed 0 bases and J shed 7 bases, with 15 bases lying between them. Germline V gives CDR1 LGHNA, CDR2 YNFKEQ. The chain's CDR3 is CASSQDTWGGFGYTF. DNA for the CDR3: TGTGCCAGCAGCCAAGATACTTGGGGGGGTTTTGGCTACACCTTC.

This chain uses TRBV28 with TRBJ2-1, with no clear D. V shed 5 bases and J shed 0 bases, with 20 bases lying between them. Germline assignment: CDR1 MDHEN and CDR2 SYDVKM. The CDR3 consists of 18 residues. In DNA form, the CDR3 reads TGTGCCAGCAGTCCACTATATTTCGGACGGAGCTCCTACAATGAGCAGTTCTTC. It is translated as CASSPLYFGRSSYNEQFF.

The gene calls are TRBV2 and TRBJ2-5; 7 bases match TRBD1. Trimming cost V 7 bases and J 4 bases; bases outside gene matches: 6. There are 13 residues in the CDR3. Germline CDR1 SNHLY, CDR2 FYNNEI. CDR3 sequence reads: CASNRDRAETQYF. In DNA form, the CDR3 reads TGTGCCAGCAACCGAGACAGGGCAGAGACCCAGTACTTC. The whole variable domain, remainder taken from reference TRBV2 and TRBJ2-5, is EPEVTQTPSHQVTQMGQEVILRCVPISNHLYFYWYRQILGQKVEFLVSFYNNEISEKSEIFDDQFSVERPDGSNFTLKIRSTKLEDSAMYFCASNRDRAETQYFGPGTRLLVL.

As concerns this clone: The junction departs from germline at one end; a sequencing error may be responsible. This rearrangement joins TRBV5-4 to TRBJ2-1; the D gene is possibly TRBD2 (6 bases). The germline CDR1 and CDR2 sequences are SGHNT and YYREEE (reference sequence). The CDR3 consists of 15 residues. CDR3 coding DNA: TGTGCCAGCAGCTCAATGCTGCCGGACTACAAGGAGCAGTTCTTC. Its translation: CASSSMLPDYKEQFF.

The CDR3 DNA follows: TGTGCCAGCAGCTTAGTTGGGACTAGCGGCTCCCTTGAGCAGTTCTTC. Encoded protein: CASSLVGTSGSLEQFF. V and J are TRBV7-2 and TRBJ2-1, with TRBD2 matching 11 bases. In germline, CDR1 is SGHTA, CDR2 FQGNSA. J lost 9 bases, V lost 1 base, and 8 bases had no gene match. CDR3 length equals 16 residues.

V gene TRBV29-1 combines with J gene TRBJ2-7; no clear D gene. Germline V lookup: CDR1 SQVTM, CDR2 ANQGSEA. The length of the CDR3 is 12 residues. V lost 6 bases and J 0 bases, leaving 9 bases between the germline ends. Here the CDR3 DNA reads TGCAGCGTCGACGTGGGCTCCTACGAGCAGTACTTC. It encodes CSVDVGSYEQYF.

The chain carries TRBV4-2 and TRBJ2-3, with 7 bases aligning to TRBD2. Germline CDR1 and CDR2: LGHNA and YNFKEQ. The CDR3 is 18 residues long. Trimming removed 0 bases from V and 1 base from J; junction bases left unmatched: 10. The DNA of the CDR3 is TGTGCCAGCAGCCAAGATGTGGGCGGGGGTCACGGCACAGATACGCAGTATTTT. Its translation: CASSQDVGGGHGTDTQYF.

The chain is built from TRBV6-5 and TRBJ2-3; unclear D gene. V lost 6 bases and J 0 bases, leaving 7 bases between the germline ends. The CDR3 has 13 amino acids. Germline loops: CDR1 MNHEY, CDR2 SVGAGI. The CDR3 nucleotides read TGTGCCAGCAGGGCTCAAAGCACAGATACGCAGTATTTT. It encodes CASRAQSTDTQYF.

The chain carries TRBV5-4 and TRBJ2-3; no clear D gene. The CDR3 consists of 16 residues. V was cut by 1 base and J by 4 bases, with 16 bases left in between. Germline V gene data show CDR1 as SGHNT and CDR2 as YYREEE (reference sequence). The CDR3 sequence: CASSLPPTPGPDTQYF. CDR3 nucleotides: TGTGCCAGCAGCTTGCCGCCCACGCCTGGACCAGATACGCAGTATTTT. The full variable domain, with the rest looked up from reference TRBV5-4 and TRBJ2-3, is ETGVTQSPTHLIKTRGQQVTLRCSSQSGHNTVSWYQQALGQGPQFIFQYYREEENGRGNFPPRFSGLQFPNYSSELNVNALELDDSALYLCASSLPPTPGPDTQYFGPGTRLTVL.

The chain carries TRBV18 and TRBJ2-1; 10 positions match TRBD2. The CDR3 spans 16 residues. CDR1 is KGHSH and CDR2 is LQKENI in the germline V gene. J was trimmed by 8 bases and V by 3 bases; bases with no gene match: 10. The CDR3 reads CASSPRLAGQGDEQFF. CDR3 sequence (DNA): TGTGCCAGCTCACCCCGACTAGCGGGTCAGGGTGATGAGCAGTTCTTC.

This clone has just a few counts. The chain couples TRBV14 to TRBJ1-2; 8 nucleotides agree with TRBD1. Trimming at V came to 6 bases and at J to 7 bases, leaving 7 bases not matched to a gene. This CDR3 is 13 amino acids long. Germline V gives CDR1 SGHDN, CDR2 FVKESK. The CDR3 reads CASSRNDRGGYTF. The CDR3 DNA sequence: TGTGCCAGCAGTCGAAACGACAGGGGTGGCTACACCTTC.

This chain uses TRBV19 with TRBJ2-2; tentatively, D is TRBD1 (6 bases). Germline V gives CDR1 LNHDA, CDR2 SQIVND (reference sequence). The CDR3 covers 14 residues. V was clipped by 4 bases and J by 7 bases, with 13 bases between them. CDR3 DNA sequence: TGTGCCAGTAGTAGTGGCAGGGGTTACGGGGAGCTGTTTTTT. It yields the protein CASSSGRGYGELFF.

This chain uses TRBV5-1 with TRBJ1-1; D gene uncertain. Trimming took off 5 bases at V and 0 bases at J, with 11 bases between the two ends. This CDR3 is built from 14 residues. Germline assignment: CDR1 SGHRS and CDR2 YFSETQ. CDR3 coding DNA: TGCGCCAGCAGATTCAGCAGCATGAACACTGAAGCTTTCTTT. Translated, it gives CASRFSSMNTEAFF.

The CDR3 spells CASNPQGERTYEQYF. The CDR3 region has the DNA TGTGCCAGCAACCCACAGGGGGAAAGGACCTACGAGCAGTACTTC. The chain is built from TRBV28 and TRBJ2-7; 8 positions match TRBD1. The CDR3 is made up of 15 amino acids. Germline V gene lookup returns CDR1 MDHEN and CDR2 SYDVKM. The V and J ends lost 7 bases and 2 bases, in that order; junction bases with no gene match: 10.

The chain has TRBV11-2 and TRBJ2-1, with a possible D match to TRBD1 (6 bases). Between the trimmed V and J ends, which lost 5 bases and 4 bases, there was a span of 15 bases. This CDR3 comprises 15 residues. CDR1 is SGHAT, CDR2 FQNNGV, per germline. CDR3 residues: CASSLNRETYNEQFF. CDR3 coding DNA: TGTGCCAGCAGCCTAAACAGGGAGACTTACAATGAGCAGTTCTTC.